This T cell receptor (beta chain) came from a study of cytotoxic CD8 clonotypes in ibrutinib-treated CLL. About the research overall: Included were 11 relapsed/refractory and approximately 15 treatment-naive patients, of whom about 18 were IGHV unmutated.

Cryopreserved PBMCs supplied 2 to 2.5 micrograms of genomic DNA for TCR beta libraries. The planned depth of sequencing spanned 1 in 200,000 to 1 in 1 million T cells. TCRdb's copy holds only in-frame clones and misses some; the assay was immunoSEQ multiplex PCR. Of about 200,000 clones listed, roughly 79% are singletons. The ends were cut back, 6 bases at V and 0 bases at J, with 12 bases in the middle. Germline CDR1 MNHEY, CDR2 SVGAGI. CDR3 length equals 15 residues. This chain joins TRBV6-5 and TRBJ1-5; possibly TRBD1 for D (5 bases). The sequencing used PBMCs, collected after 12 months of ibrutinib treatment. The source is a human donor with chronic lymphocytic leukemia. Written as DNA, the CDR3 is TGTGCCAGCAGCCTCACAGGTATTAGCAATCAGCCCCAGCATTTT. Its protein is CASSLTGISNQPQHF.